This T cell receptor (beta chain) was documented in a study of CD8+CD57+ T cells in acquired aplastic anemia. As for the study in general: Researchers reported that healthy donors averaged roughly 11 million reads for CD4+ cells. The study's findings and limits: For CD8+ Simpson's diversity, patients and controls showed no significant difference. Both patients and controls carried the same twenty-nine CD8+ CDR3 sequences.

With respect to this clonotype: The antigen is undetermined.

The CDR3 runs to 16 residues. In germline, CDR1 is MGHRA, CDR2 YSYEKL. V was cut by 2 bases and J by 0 bases, with 12 bases left in between. Profiles of TCR beta VDJ and CDR3 were generated from a genomic DNA template. TCRdb redid the calling of the reads with MiXCR, one entry per CDR3 protein. Among approximately 170,000 distinct CDR3 sequences listed, under 75% were seen once. The TCR originated in a human donor in good health. The sample consisted of sorted CD4+, CD8+, or CD8+CD57+ T cells (not recorded which) from PBMCs. The chain is built from TRBV4-1 and TRBJ2-3; perhaps TRBD1 as D (6 bases). CDR3 in amino acids: CASSQSSRGSTDTQYF. DNA of the CDR3: TGCGCCAGCAGCCAATCTTCGAGGGGGAGCACAGATACGCAGTATTTT.